This T cell receptor beta chain was captured by sequencing in a study of T cell responses to AZD1222 COVID-19 vaccine. Germline CDR1 is SGHVS and CDR2 is FQNEAQ. The CDR3 consists of 17 residues. V was pared by 0 bases and J by 8 bases, with 11 bases of the junction left unmatched. The study's findings and limits: White British donors predominated, females outnumbered males, and clonal diversity was possibly underestimated. Targeting of unmutated variant regions was reportedly seen in nearly half of spike-specific TCRs.

Concerning this clone itself: Its cognate antigen is unknown.

Using immunoSEQ multiplex PCR, the repertoire was profiled, and TCRdb retains in-frame clones only, with some absent. The sample shows 150,000 to 200,000 clones, roughly 88% of them seen only once. The material sequenced was peripheral blood, taken on day 0 of AZD1222 vaccination. The source of this sequence is an adult in good health. The chain is built from TRBV7-8 and TRBJ2-1; 9 positions match TRBD1. CDR3 sequence (DNA): TGTGCCAGCAGCTTAGCAGGCGGGACAGGGACCCGGGATGAGCAGTTCTTC. Translating gives CASSLAGGTGTRDEQFF.